The text below deals with one T cell receptor (beta chain). Its antigen remains unknown. This record belongs to a study of monozygotic twins with inflammatory bowel disease. Notes on the study in general: Findings did not support one strong IBD-associated signal or clonotype.

Incorporation of UMIs carrying a 6-nucleotide sample barcode was performed by template switching. TCRdb reprocessed the 5' RACE reads and stores each CDR3 protein as one record, lacking DNA. The listing records 150,000 to 200,000 distinct CDR3 sequences. Donors each contributed one blood sample measuring 2 to 2.5 ml. Investigators extracted total RNA from whole blood and did not sort T cells. The germline V gene has CDR1 MNHEY and CDR2 SMNVEV (reference sequence). The length of the CDR3 is 16 residues. The V gene is TRBV27, the J gene TRBJ2-5; with no DNA, the TCRdb D assignment of TRBD1 cannot be verified. The source is a human donor with ulcerative colitis or Crohn's disease, or a healthy co-twin of an affected twin (not recorded which). The sample comprised blood. The CDR3 sequence: CASSFETGGLGETQYF.